This T cell receptor beta chain emerged from a study of cytomegalovirus exposure and HLA in healthy donors. V was pared by 0 bases and J by 2 bases, with 5 bases between. Germline V gene sequence: CDR1 SGHRS, CDR2 YFSETQ. This CDR3 has 13 residues. In the PCR, 60 Vbeta and 13 Jbeta primers were used. This table comes from immunoSEQ multiplex PCR, and its TCRdb copy is limited to in-frame clones, with some not included. Found here are approximately 100,000 clones, 60% to 80% of them singletons; the top ten hold about 2.6%. The source is a man aged 50 to 59 in good health and CMV-seropositive. The chain couples TRBV5-1 to TRBJ1-2; D is uncertain. Sequencing used PBMCs. In nucleotides, the CDR3 is TGCGCCAGCAGCTTGGCTAAAAACTATGGCTACACCTTC. Its protein product is CASSLAKNYGYTF.